This TCR beta chain was observed in a study of OX40 agonist ivuxolimab in advanced cancers. Study details: Cancers in dose escalation were hepatocellular, melanoma, renal cell and head and neck. Males comprised 82.7% of the group, whose mean age was approximately 62 years (range roughly 20 to 85). Study-wide results and caveats: Among the least clonally expanded were partial responders at 0.1-3.0 mg/kg.

A remark on this clone: Its antigen is not identified.

The germline V gene encodes CDR1 SGDLS and CDR2 YYNGEE. V lost 0 bases to trimming and J lost 5 bases, with 14 bases between them. This CDR3 contains 15 residues. Repertoires were generated with immunoSEQ multiplex PCR, while TCRdb's copy carries only in-frame clones and drops some. The sample consists of 40,000 or so clones, around four fifths of them appearing once. The clonotype originates from an adult with an advanced solid tumor such as melanoma, head and neck, liver or kidney cancer. This specimen was CD4+ or CD8+ T cells sorted from blood, taken in a trial of the OX40 agonist ivuxolimab. V is TRBV9 and J is TRBJ2-5, with unresolved D. As DNA, the CDR3 is TGTGCCAGCAGCGTAGAAGCTAGTCAGTCGGAGACCCAGTACTTC. Protein sequence: CASSVEASQSETQYF.